The clone carrying this TCR beta chain was detected many times. Its antigen is unidentified. It was RNA transcripts that yielded the amplified TCR beta CDR3 regions. HTBI primers were employed in a first-round RT-PCR of the TCR CDR3. TCRdb re-derived calls from the multiplex PCR reads in MiXCR, one entry per CDR3 protein. The sample carries over 500,000 distinct CDR3 sequences, roughly 16% recorded once. Unmatched junction bases numbered 9, after V lost 5 bases and J lost 9 bases. Germline-derived CDR1 and CDR2 are SGHTA and FQGTGA. The CDR3 is 15 residues long. The sample is drawn from a study of T cells in Graves' hyperthyroidism and ophthalmopathy. Study-level results: A model of 13 V-J features distinguished ophthalmopathy from stable hyperthyroidism.

Uncontrolled infection, other autoimmune disease, pregnancy and lactation each barred patients from inclusion. Diagnostic assessment was based on clinical symptoms, serum thyroxine and TRAb, thyroid ultrasound and orbital computed tomography. The PBMCs had their origin in 10 ml of fresh peripheral blood. This sequence originates from a woman between 25 and 40 years old with Graves' ophthalmopathy. V and J are TRBV7-3 and TRBJ2-1, with TRBD2 identical over 11 bases. The sample was blood. CDR3 sequence: CASSQLAGGSGEQFF. CDR3 nucleotides: TGTGCCAGCAGCCAGTTAGCGGGAGGGAGCGGTGAGCAGTTCTTC.